This T cell receptor (beta chain) was sequenced in a study of cytomegalovirus exposure and HLA in healthy donors. PCR amplification relied on 60 Vbeta primers (plus 13 Jbeta primers). Produced via immunoSEQ multiplex PCR; TCRdb's table is partial and in-frame only. The data contain about 100,000 clones, roughly 79% of them singletons. The germline V gene encodes CDR1 MNHEY and CDR2 SVGAGI. With 2 bases removed from V and 4 bases from J, the gap between germline ends came to 14 bases. This CDR3 spans 15 amino acids. The receptor's source is a woman in her 70s in good health and CMV-seropositive. Specimen: PBMCs. This chain joins TRBV6-5 and TRBJ1-2, with a possible D match to TRBD1 (6 bases). This CDR3 reads CASSYNLGTSYGYTF. CDR3 sequence (DNA): TGTGCCAGCAGTTACAATCTAGGGACAAGCTATGGCTACACCTTC.